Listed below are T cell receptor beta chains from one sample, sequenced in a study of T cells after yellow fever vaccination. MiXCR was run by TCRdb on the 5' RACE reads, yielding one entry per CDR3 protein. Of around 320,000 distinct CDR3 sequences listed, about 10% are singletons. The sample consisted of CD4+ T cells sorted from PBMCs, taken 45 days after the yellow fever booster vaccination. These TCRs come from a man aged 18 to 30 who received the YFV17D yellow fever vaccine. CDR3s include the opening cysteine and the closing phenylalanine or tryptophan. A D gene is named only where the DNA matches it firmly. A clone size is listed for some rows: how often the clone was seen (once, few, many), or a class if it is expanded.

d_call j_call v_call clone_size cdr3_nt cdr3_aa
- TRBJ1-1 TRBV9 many TGTGCCAGCAGCGTAGGCGGTTCCGAAATGAACACTGAAGCTTTCTTT CASSVGGSEMNTEAFF
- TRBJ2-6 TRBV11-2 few TGTGCCAGCAGCTTAGCAGGGGTGCACGTCCTGACTTTC CASSLAGVHVLTF
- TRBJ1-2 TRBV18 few TGTGCCAGCTCACCTAGGCAAACTCATGGCTACACCTTC CASSPRQTHGYTF
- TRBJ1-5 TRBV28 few TGTGCCAGCAGTTTTAGGTTACTTCCAAATCAGCCCCAGCATTTT CASSFRLLPNQPQHF
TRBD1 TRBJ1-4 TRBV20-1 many TGCAGTGCCAAGGGGGCCCCTAATGAAAAACTGTTTTTT CSAKGAPNEKLFF
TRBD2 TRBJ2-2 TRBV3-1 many TGTGCCAGCAGCCAAGATCTAGCGGTCACCGGGGAGCTGTTTTTT CASSQDLAVTGELFF
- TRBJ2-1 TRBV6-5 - TGTGCCAGCAGTTACTCTTCGGAAGAGCAGTTCTTC CASSYSSEEQFF
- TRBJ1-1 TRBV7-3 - TGTGCCAGCAGCTTATCCGTGCAGGGTGAAGCTTTCTTT CASSLSVQGEAFF
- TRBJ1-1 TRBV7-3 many TGTGCCAGCAGACAGGGTCAAAACACTGAAGCTTTCTTT CASRQGQNTEAFF
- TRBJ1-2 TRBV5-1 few TGCGCCAGCAGGCCAGAGTTGGGGTGGGTCTATGGCTACACCTTC CASRPELGWVYGYTF
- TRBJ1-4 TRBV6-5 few TGTGCCAGCAGCTCGGGGGGATCGGATGAAAAACTGTTTTTT CASSSGGSDEKLFF
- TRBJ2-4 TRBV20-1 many TGCAGCGCCGGGGACCTCGCCAAAAACATTCAGTACTTC CSAGDLAKNIQYF
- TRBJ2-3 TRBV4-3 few TGCGCCAGCAGCCAAGATTGGAGAGCTAGCACAGATACGCAGTATTTT CASSQDWRASTDTQYF
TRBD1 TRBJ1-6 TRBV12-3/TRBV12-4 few TGTGCCAGCAGTTACAGGGGTAATTCACCCCTCCACTTT CASSYRGNSPLHF
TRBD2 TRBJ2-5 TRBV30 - TGTGCCTGGAGTTGGGGGTCTAGCGGCCAAGAGACCCAGTACTTC CAWSWGSSGQETQYF
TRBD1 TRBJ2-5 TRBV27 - TGTGCCAGCAGCCCCAACCTCGGGACAGCCCAAGAGACCCAGTACTTC CASSPNLGTAQETQYF
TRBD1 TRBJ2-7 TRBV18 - TGTGCCAGCTCACCATTCGACAGGGGCAATGAGCAGTACTTC CASSPFDRGNEQYF
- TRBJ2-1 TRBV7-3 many TGTGCCAGCAGCTTAAACGGGAATGAGCAGTTCTTC CASSLNGNEQFF
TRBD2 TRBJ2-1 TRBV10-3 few TGTGCCATCAGTGGGGGGACTAGCGGGGTCCACAATGAGCAGTTCTTC CAISGGTSGVHNEQFF
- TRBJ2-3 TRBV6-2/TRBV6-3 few TGTGCCAGCAGTTACTCGATGGGGGCCCAGCCGGATACGCAGTATTTT CASSYSMGAQPDTQYF
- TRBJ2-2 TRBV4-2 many TGTGCCAGCAGCCAATCGGGACGGAACACCGGGGAGCTGTTTTTT CASSQSGRNTGELFF
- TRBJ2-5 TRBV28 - TGTGCCAGCAGTTTACAAGGAGGTCCAGAGACCCAGTACTTC CASSLQGGPETQYF
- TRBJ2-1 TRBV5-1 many TGCGCCAGCAGCTTCGGACAGACTAGCCCTGCTAGGCAGTTCTTC CASSFGQTSPARQFF
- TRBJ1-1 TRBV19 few TGTGCCAGTAGCGTGAGGGGCTCGGTGAACACTGAAGCTTTCTTT CASSVRGSVNTEAFF
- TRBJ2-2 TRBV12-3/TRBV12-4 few TGTGCCAATGCGCCAGCGAACACCGGGGAGCTGTTTTTT CANAPANTGELFF
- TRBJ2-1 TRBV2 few TGTGCCAGCGTAAACAATGAGCAGTTCTTC CASVNNEQFF
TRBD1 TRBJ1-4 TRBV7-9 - TGTGCCAGCACTCCAACAGGGGCGGCAGAAAAACTGTTTTTT CASTPTGAAEKLFF
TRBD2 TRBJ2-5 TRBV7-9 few TGTGCCAGCAGCTTTCCGGCTTGGGAGGGGATTGTAGAGACCCAGTACTTC CASSFPAWEGIVETQYF
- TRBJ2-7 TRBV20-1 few TGCAGTGCTATTAGAGGGGCCCCCTACGAGCAGTACTTC CSAIRGAPYEQYF
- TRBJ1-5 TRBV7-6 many TGTGCCAGTAGCGGGGGGGTTCGTCAGCCCCAGCATTTT CASSGGVRQPQHF
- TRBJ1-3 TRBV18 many TGTGCCAGCTCAAAGTCCGCGGCTGGAAACACCATATATTTT CASSKSAAGNTIYF
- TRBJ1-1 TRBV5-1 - TGCGCCAGCAGCTTGACAGGAGGTGAGGCTTTCTTT CASSLTGGEAFF
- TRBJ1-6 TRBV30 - TGTGCCTGGAGTTTTAGCTATAATTCACCCCTCCACTTT CAWSFSYNSPLHF
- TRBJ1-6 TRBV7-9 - TGTGCCAGCAGCCGCGAGGAGGGGCCCCTCCACTTT CASSREEGPLHF
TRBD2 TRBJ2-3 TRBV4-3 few TGCGCCAGCAGCCCCAGCCTGCGGGGGACAGATACGCAGTATTTT CASSPSLRGTDTQYF
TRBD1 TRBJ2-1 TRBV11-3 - TGTGCCAGCAGCTTCTCCGGGACAGCCTCCGGGAAAAACTACAATGAGCAGTTCTTC CASSFSGTASGKNYNEQFF
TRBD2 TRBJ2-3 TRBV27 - TGTGCCAGCAGTTTAACTGGGGGCCTCGCGGGAGGCACGCAGTATTTT CASSLTGGLAGGTQYF